This T cell receptor beta chain stems from a study of blood T cell repertoires in COVID-19 (TCRdb year 2020). At the level of the whole study: Collaborator samples came from the United States, Italy and Spain and covered acute and convalescent phases of COVID-19. The sample metadata nearly always contained a de-identified subject ID, COVID-19 status, age in years and sex. Subjects who had been exposed to COVID-19, were actively infected with it, or had recovered from it provided the deeply sampled blood TCRbeta repertoires that made up the dataset. The repertoires were released in a freely available public database intended as a resource for research on the immune response to SARS-CoV-2. The samples were drawn from two sources: the first 160 participants of the ongoing ImmuneRACE study, and 1,254 subjects contributed by 6 global collaborators. Where HLA class I and class II types were available, the types were taken from metadata supplied by the sample provider, not from assay-based typing. The material from the prospective study consisted of cDNA or gDNA derived from T cells, B-cell-depleted T cells, or PBMCs.

Details on this clone: Its antigen remains undetermined. Per-nucleotide qualities are absent, and no much larger clonotype sits a single base away.

The paper's findings and limits, for the study overall: How much clinical and demographic metadata was included differed by source and by participant, and the metadata was provided uncurated.

Looking up the germline V gene (reference sequence) yields CDR1 MNHEY and CDR2 SMNVEV. The CDR3 holds 15 amino acids from the cysteine to the phenylalanine. Kept here is only the CDR3 DNA, which spans 45 bases and is read in frame from base 1. The germline ends are 17 bases apart after V is trimmed by 5 bases and J by 4 bases. TCRbeta CDR3 regions were amplified from genomic DNA by means of the immunoSEQ Assay, a bias-controlled multiplex PCR. In the authors' own workflow: Within the assay, amplification of reference gene primers was used to estimate how many nucleated cells each sample contained. To quantify the absolute abundance of each unique TCRbeta CDR3 rearrangement, sequence reads were collapsed and filtered. For each sample, productive Simpson clonality was calculated as the square root of Simpson's diversity index across productive rearrangements. Sourced from immuneACCESS, this table was stored by TCRdb with only in-frame sequences that have V and J called. A share of the clones is absent; for the studies checked, an unresolved V gene accounts for under half, and the remainder has no known explanation. Clone size and V and J calls were adopted from that table, with D and trimming inferred from the DNA. The sample yields around 470,000 clones; 80% to 95% were counted once. The ten largest clones add up to about 0.57% of the sample.

Participants in the prospective study were enrolled through a virtual design, were aged about 18 to 100 years, and lived in some 24 United States geographic areas. In the prospective study, cohorts were assigned on the basis of participant-reported clinical history obtained from a screening survey and a study questionnaire. Recovered participants in ImmuneRACE Cohort 3 were defined as having two consecutive negative NP/OP PCR tests, clearance from a healthcare professional, or resolution of symptoms. In the prospective study, mobile phlebotomists collected whole blood, serum and a nasopharyngeal or oropharyngeal swab from each participant. Over a roughly two-month period, participants in the prospective study had the option of providing additional blood draws and questionnaires. Prospective study blood samples were shipped either frozen or at room temperature before DNA extraction.

This chain joins TRBV27 to TRBJ1-2; the D gene assignment is ambiguous. Material for sequencing was PBMCs or T cells enriched from blood (not recorded which). The TCR sequence derives from a man aged 18 to 30 who had recovered from COVID-19. The nucleotide sequence is given as TGTGCCAGCAGTACGGTCCGGGGTATAGGCTATGGCTACACCTTC. Translated, this gives CASSTVRGIGYGYTF.